Listed below are T cell receptor beta chains from one sample, sequenced in a study of post-analysis software for immune sequencing data. From the PCR reads, TCRdb called clonotypes with MiXCR, one entry per CDR3 protein. The sample shows around 180,000 distinct CDR3 sequences, roughly 30% of them seen only once. Sequenced sample: blood. The receptor set was obtained from a girl between 10 and 17 years old with multiple sclerosis. Both conserved end residues are part of each CDR3. A D gene is named only where the DNA matches it firmly. Size is stated for part of the rows, as once, few or many counts, or as a class when the clone is expanded.

>TRBJ2-3|-|18|-|TRBV20-1
CSAYGKVLRITLTDTQYF
TGCAGTGCTTACGGGAAAGTTTTGAGGATTACTTTGACAGATACGCAGTATTTT
>TRBJ2-5|few|14|TRBD1|TRBV18
CASSLDRGMGEQYF
TGTGCCAGCTCCCTGGACAGGGGGATGGGAGAGCAGTACTTC
>TRBJ1-6|few|17|-|TRBV7-6
CASSSLYRGNYNSPLHF
TGTGCCAGCAGCTCACTATATAGGGGAAATTATAATTCACCCCTCCACTTT
>TRBJ1-2|few|14|-|TRBV9
CANSVGHPSHGYTF
TGTGCCAACAGCGTCGGACACCCCAGCCATGGCTACACCTTC
>TRBJ2-7|few|13|TRBD1|TRBV12-3/TRBV12-4
CASSLQQGDEQYF
TGTGCCAGCAGCCTCCAACAGGGGGACGAGCAGTACTTC
>TRBJ2-7|-|16|-|TRBV7-2
CASSPSGSVSSYEQYF
TGTGCCAGCAGCCCCTCCGGGAGCGTTAGCTCCTACGAGCAGTACTTC
>TRBJ2-5|-|13|-|TRBV9
CASSGGGESAMYF
TGTGCCAGCAGCGGAGGGGGAGAGTCCGCCATGTACTTC
>TRBJ2-7|-|14|TRBD2|TRBV20-1
CSAPRAGKGYEQYF
TGCAGTGCTCCACGAGCGGGAAAGGGCTACGAGCAGTACTTC
>TRBJ2-1|few|21|TRBD2|TRBV27
CASSTLRRGLLAGVTGNEQFF
TGTGCCAGCAGTACCCTCCGGAGGGGGCTACTAGCGGGGGTCACGGGCAATGAGCAGTTCTTC
>TRBJ2-7|many|15|TRBD2|TRBV5-1
CASSWGLENSYEQYF
TGCGCCAGCAGCTGGGGACTAGAAAATTCCTACGAGCAGTACTTC
>TRBJ1-4|-|10|-|TRBV12-3/TRBV12-4
CASSGEKRFF
TGTGCCAGCAGCGGTGAAAAACGGTTTTTT
>TRBJ1-1|many|13|-|TRBV5-1
CASRTGMNTEAFF
TGCGCCAGCAGAACCGGTATGAACACTGAAGCTTTCTTT
>TRBJ1-5|-|15|-|TRBV15
CATSRDWGDRQPQHF
TGTGCCACCAGCAGAGATTGGGGGGATCGTCAGCCCCAGCATTTT
>TRBJ1-2|many|11|-|TRBV20-1
CSVPTAGGYTF
TGCAGTGTCCCGACAGCCGGAGGCTACACCTTC
>TRBJ1-2|many|14|-|TRBV7-3
CASSPHPETGGYTF
TGTGCCAGCAGCCCCCACCCGGAGACGGGAGGCTACACCTTC
>TRBJ2-7|many|13|TRBD1|TRBV6-5
CASSSRQGYEQYF
TGTGCCAGCAGTTCACGACAGGGGTACGAGCAGTACTTC
>TRBJ2-1|few|14|-|TRBV12-3/TRBV12-4
CASRPQQTYNEQFF
TGTGCCAGCAGACCCCAACAGACCTACAATGAGCAGTTCTTC
>TRBJ1-5|-|15|TRBD1|TRBV20-1
CSAKTTGTGNQPRHF
TGCAGTGCTAAAACAACCGGGACAGGTAATCAGCCCCGGCATTTT
>TRBJ1-2|-|15|-|TRBV5-1
CASSLGPTGDYGYTF
TGCGCCAGCAGCTTGGGGCCGACCGGGGACTATGGCTACACCTTC
>TRBJ2-3|few|17|-|TRBV7-2
CASSWRSSGPPTDTQYF
TGTGCCAGCAGCTGGCGGTCGAGCGGCCCGCCCACAGATACGCAGTATTTT
>TRBJ2-7|-|14|-|TRBV12-3/TRBV12-4
CASSFPRVSYEQYF
TGTGCCAGCAGTTTTCCCAGGGTCTCCTACGAGCAGTACTTC
>TRBJ1-2|-|14|-|TRBV29-1
CSVKSSGIGYGYTF
TGCAGCGTCAAAAGCTCCGGGATAGGCTATGGCTACACCTTC
>TRBJ2-5|-|20|TRBD2|TRBV20-1
CSARDEAGGGAIGPQETQYF
TGCAGTGCTAGAGATGAGGCGGGCGGGGGGGCAATCGGCCCCCAAGAGACCCAGTACTTC